The rows below give T cell receptor beta chains drawn from one sample of a study of identical twins. MiXCR was run by TCRdb on the 5' RACE reads, yielding one entry per CDR3 protein. The table includes approximately 600,000 distinct CDR3 sequences, 7% to 7.5% detected once. These data also formed part of another study, on yellow fever vaccine responses in identical twins.

Sequencing was carried out using PBMCs. These receptors were collected from a woman younger than 35 in good health. Both conserved end residues are part of each CDR3. A D gene is named only where the DNA matches it firmly.

CASSYYAGNTGELFF	TRBV6-2/TRBV6-3	.	15	TRBJ2-2
CSVKNGENEQFF	TRBV29-1	.	12	TRBJ2-1
CSVGLAGGGELFF	TRBV29-1	TRBD2	13	TRBJ2-2
CASSPPWRAWNSYNEQFF	TRBV3-1	.	18	TRBJ2-1
CASRRRQGPLSSTDTQYF	TRBV6-1	TRBD1	18	TRBJ2-3
CSVVWTSGIGIYEQYF	TRBV29-1	TRBD2	16	TRBJ2-7
CSVEASRLLYGYTF	TRBV29-1	.	14	TRBJ1-2
CASSSPGLAGVWDTGELFF	TRBV11-1	TRBD2	19	TRBJ2-2
CASSFQRKAFF	TRBV12-3/TRBV12-4	.	11	TRBJ1-1
CASSPSSGELAYEQYF	TRBV5-1	.	16	TRBJ2-7
CASSQTREIQERAQYF	TRBV2	.	16	TRBJ2-5
CASSPKGLTRNEQFF	TRBV7-3	TRBD2	15	TRBJ2-1
CASRDRDRANTGELFF	TRBV28	TRBD1	16	TRBJ2-2
CASSPTWGQLSNQPQHF	TRBV6-1	.	17	TRBJ1-5
CAITVSGSVYEQYF	TRBV10-3	TRBD2	14	TRBJ2-7
CASSQESGTGDEQYF	TRBV4-1	TRBD1	15	TRBJ2-7
CASSPPGQYETQYF	TRBV14	.	14	TRBJ2-5
CASSSIQGTGELFF	TRBV5-1	.	14	TRBJ2-2
CASRATGTYGYTF	TRBV12-3/TRBV12-4	TRBD1	13	TRBJ1-2
CATSEQSLRISGSPLHF	TRBV15	.	17	TRBJ1-6
CASSLWAGGISPLHF	TRBV7-8	TRBD1	15	TRBJ1-6
CATSDRLAGSGELFF	TRBV24-1	TRBD2	15	TRBJ2-2